The 25 T cell receptor beta chains below were found in one sample sequenced in a study of glioma-infiltrating T cells. Using RNA template, CDR3s of TCR alpha and beta were amplified with iRepertoire arm-PCR. Each CDR3 protein is one row after TCRdb ran MiXCR on the multiplex PCR reads. The sample yields approximately 45,000 distinct CDR3 sequences, about 20% seen once. Sequenced sample: glioma tissue, nonneoplastic brain tissue, or PBMCs (not recorded which). These receptors were collected from a human donor with low-grade glioma or glioblastoma, undergoing nonglioma brain surgery, or in good health (not recorded which).

Judged by abundance, this clonotype is medium-sized. This chain joins TRBV27 and TRBJ2-7; tentatively, D is TRBD2 (6 bases). The CDR3 is 12 residues long. Germline V gives CDR1 MNHEY, CDR2 SMNVEV (reference sequence). The germline V and J ends were trimmed by 3 bases and 7 bases, with 10 bases remaining between them. CDR3 protein: CASSLNGGEQYF. The CDR3 DNA is TGTGCCAGCAGTTTGAATGGAGGGGAGCAGTACTTC.

This clonotype was recorded at least ten times. CDR3 region: CASSLGTPEGYTF. The CDR3 nucleotides are TGTGCCAGCAGCCTGGGGACACCGGAGGGCTACACCTTC. J is TRBJ1-2 and V is TRBV12-3 or TRBV12-4; a weak D match, TRBD1 (6 bases). V shed 6 bases and J shed 8 bases, with 16 bases lying between them. CDR3 length: 13 residues.

As DNA, the CDR3 is TGTGCCAGCTCACAATCAGCGCGAGGAGAGACCCAGTACTTC. Translating it yields CASSQSARGETQYF. The rearrangement joins TRBV18 to TRBJ2-5; D is uncertain. V was cut by 4 bases and J by 4 bases, with 13 bases left in between. The CDR3 consists of 14 residues. Per the germline V gene, CDR1 is KGHSH and CDR2 is LQKENI.

This clonotype was recorded at least ten times. The CDR3 DNA reads as TGTGCCAGCAGCCAGGAGCTACTTTATGGCTACACCTTC. It is translated as CASSQELLYGYTF. The chain has TRBV14 and TRBJ1-2; D gene ambiguous. Germline CDR1 and CDR2: SGHDN and FVKESK. V lost 3 bases and J lost 5, with 10 bases in between. The CDR3 sequence is 13 residues long.

The sample holds many counts of this clonotype. This rearrangement joins TRBV7-9 to TRBJ2-1; 9 bases align to TRBD2. Germline assignment: CDR1 SEHNR and CDR2 FQNEAQ (reference sequence). The V gene end was trimmed by 6 bases and the J gene end by 6 bases; junction bases not matched to a gene: 12. CDR3 length: 16 amino acids. This CDR3 reads CASSPRAGTSFNEQFF. CDR3 DNA: TGTGCCAGCAGTCCTAGAGCCGGGACTAGCTTCAATGAGCAGTTCTTC.

Of note for this clonotype: This may be a read error: a much more frequent sequence differs by one nucleotide. The V and J genes are TRBV18 and TRBJ2-7, with D maybe TRBD1 (6 bases). Germline V gene data show CDR1 as KGHSH and CDR2 as LQKENI. The germline V and J ends were trimmed by 5 bases and 2 bases, with 10 bases remaining between them. The CDR3 covers 13 residues. The CDR3 reads CASSFGQTYEQYF. CDR3 nucleotide sequence: TGTGCCAGCTCATTCGGACAGACCTACGAGCAGTACTTC. The full variable domain, rest sourced from reference TRBV18 and TRBJ2-7, is NAGVMQNPRHLVRRRGQEARLRCSPMKGHSHVYWYRQLPEEGLKFMVYLQKENIIDESGMPKERFSAEFPKEGPSILRIQQVVRGDSAAYFCASSFGQTYEQYFGPGTRLTVT.

This clonotype was observed many times. The V gene is TRBV25-1, the J gene TRBJ2-7; 10 bases are a match to TRBD2. The CDR3 sequence is 15 residues long. V was pared by 3 bases and J by 5 bases, with 7 bases of the junction left unmatched. Germline V gives CDR1 MGHDK, CDR2 SYGVNS. In DNA form, the CDR3 reads TGTGCCAGCAGTGACCCGGGACTAGCGCTTCACGAGCAGTACTTC. This gives the protein CASSDPGLALHEQYF.

There are many counts of this clonotype. The CDR3 spells CASSQAGYEQYF. The CDR3 coding sequence is TGTGCCAGCAGCCAAGCGGGATACGAGCAGTACTTC. The V and J genes are TRBV3-1 and TRBJ2-7; maybe TRBD2 (5 bases). The V gene lost 1 base and the J gene lost 4 bases, with 5 bases spanning the gap. The CDR3 has 12 amino acids. Looked up from germline, CDR1 is LGHDT and CDR2 is YNNKEL (reference sequence).

This clonotype has ten or more counts. The V call is TRBV27, the J call TRBJ2-7; no reliable D call. V lost 2 bases and J 6 bases, leaving 17 bases between the germline ends. CDR3 length: 15 amino acids. Germline CDR1 and CDR2: MNHEY and SMNVEV (reference sequence). This chain's CDR3 is CASSLRLGFLSEQYF. CDR3 coding DNA: TGTGCCAGCAGTTTAAGATTAGGGTTTCTCAGCGAGCAGTACTTC.

This clonotype came up many times. The V gene is TRBV20-1, the J gene TRBJ2-7; 10 positions match TRBD2. J gave up 0 bases and V 0 bases, and 5 bases lay outside the gene matches. The CDR3 sequence is 16 residues long. In germline, CDR1 is DFQATT, CDR2 SNEGSKA (reference sequence). The CDR3 sequence is CSARDFLAGVSYEQYF. The DNA of the CDR3 is TGCAGTGCTAGAGATTTCCTAGCGGGGGTCTCCTACGAGCAGTACTTC.

Of note for this clonotype: A read error may be the cause here, since a much bigger clone is one base away. The chain combines TRBV19 with TRBJ1-1, with D unresolved. CDR1 is LNHDA and CDR2 is SQIVND in the germline V gene (reference sequence). The CDR3 is 12 amino acids. This CDR3 reads CASLRFTGEALF. The CDR3 DNA sequence: TGTGCCAGTCTCCGGTTTACCGGTGAAGCTTTATTT. The variable domain in full, completed from reference TRBV19 and TRBJ1-1, reads DGGITQSPKYLFRKEGQNVTLSCEQNLNHDAMYWYRQDPGQGLRLIYYSQIVNDFQKGDIAEGYSVSREKKESFPLTVTSAQKNPTAFYLCASLRFTGEALFGQGTRLTVV.

The chain joins TRBV11-3 to TRBJ1-2, with 7 bases identical to TRBD1. Germline CDR1 and CDR2: SGHNT and YENEEA. The junction had 11 bases not matched to a gene; V was cut back by 5 bases and J by 2 bases. CDR3 size: 16 residues. CDR3 in amino acids: CASSTPGQDLNYGYTF. The CDR3 nucleotides are TGTGCCAGCAGCACGCCTGGACAGGATTTAAACTATGGCTACACCTTC.

This clonotype was counted many times. In nucleotides, the CDR3 is TGTGCCAGCAGTGAAGACAGGTCGCCAGATACGCAGTATTTT. This translates into CASSEDRSPDTQYF. The chain carries TRBV2 and TRBJ2-3; possible D gene TRBD1, 5 bases. The ends were cut back, 1 base at V and 4 bases at J, with 9 bases in the middle. From germline, CDR1 is SNHLY and CDR2 FYNNEI. The CDR3 has 14 amino acids.

Concerning this clonotype itself: This may arise from a read error, as a much more abundant clone is one base away. The chain carries TRBV12-3 or TRBV12-4 and TRBJ2-3; D not resolved. The ends were cut back, 5 bases at V and 5 bases at J, with 8 bases in the middle. This CDR3 region has 12 residues. CDR3 sequence reads: CASSPNQDTQYF. CDR3 in DNA: TGTGCCAGCAGTCCCAACCAAGATACGCAGTATTTT.

The chain carries TRBV5-1 and TRBJ2-1; 8 bases are shared with TRBD1. The CDR3 extends over 14 amino acids. V shed 3 bases, J shed 5 bases, and the junction held 4 bases outside the gene matches. CDR1 is SGHRS and CDR2 is YFSETQ in the germline V gene. CDR3 residues: CASSSGQGHNEQFF. The DNA of the CDR3 is TGCGCCAGCAGCTCTGGACAGGGCCACAATGAGCAGTTCTTC.

This clonotype has at least ten counts. This chain uses TRBV2 with TRBJ1-5; D is uncertain. The CDR3 contains 13 residues. Germline V gene sequence: CDR1 SNHLY, CDR2 FYNNEI. Trimming took off 1 base at V and 7 bases at J, with 8 bases between the two ends. This CDR3 reads CASSEEVGQPQHF. DNA for the CDR3: TGTGCCAGCAGTGAAGAGGTGGGCCAGCCCCAGCATTTT.

The table lists this clonotype with many counts. The chain has TRBV28 and TRBJ1-1; TRBD1 matches at 9 bases. The length of the CDR3 is 13 residues. The trim removed 6 bases at V and 7 bases at J, leaving 6 bases unmatched. Germline-derived CDR1 and CDR2 are MDHEN and SYDVKM. DNA of the CDR3: TGTGCCAGCAGGTTAACAGGGGGCGGTGAAGCTTTCTTT. Residues: CASRLTGGGEAFF. Full variable domain (outside the CDR3, taken from reference TRBV28 and TRBJ1-1): DVKVTQSSRYLVKRTGEKVFLECVQDMDHENMFWYRQDPGLGLRLIYFSYDVKMKEKGDIPEGYSVSREKKERFSLILESASTNQTSMYLCASRLTGGGEAFFGQGTRLTVV.

Concerning this clonotype itself: Since the CDR3 does not end with the conserved phenylalanine or tryptophan, this likely comes from a read error. The gene calls are TRBV6-2 or TRBV6-3 and TRBJ1-1, with no clear D. The CDR3 contains 9 residues. Germline lookup yields CDR1 MNHEY and CDR2 SVGEGT. Trimming left V 6 bases short and J 6 bases short, with 2 bases between. CDR3 region: CASRPEAFL. As DNA, the CDR3 is TGTGCCAGCAGACCTGAAGCTTTCCTT.

This clonotype occurred many times. V usage is TRBV7-8 and J usage is TRBJ2-1; 7 bases line up with TRBD2. V dropped 5 bases and J dropped 1; count of bases not matched to a gene: 5. The CDR3 is 15 amino acids. The V gene's germline CDR1 is SGHVS and CDR2 FQNEAQ. CDR3 in DNA: TGTGCCAGCAGCCTAGAGCGGGGATCCTACAATGAGCAGTTCTTC. Translating gives CASSLERGSYNEQFF.

This clonotype was detected only a few times. The chain recombines TRBV9 with TRBJ1-1; D is unclear. In germline, CDR1 is SGDLS, CDR2 YYNGEE. Trimming took 0 bases from V and 4 from J, leaving 10 bases between them. There are 14 residues in the CDR3. The CDR3 protein is CASSVGRGGTEAFF. DNA for the CDR3: TGTGCCAGCAGCGTAGGTAGAGGCGGCACTGAAGCTTTCTTT.

This clonotype was observed a handful of times. The chain joins TRBV7-8 to TRBJ2-2, with D possibly being TRBD2 (5 bases). The CDR3 is 16 residues long. Trimming removed 1 base from V and 0 bases from J, with 9 bases in between. Germline V gene lookup returns CDR1 SGHVS and CDR2 FQNEAQ. CDR3 nucleotide sequence: TGTGCCAGCAGCTTAGGGACTGTGTCGAACACCGGGGAGCTGTTTTTT. The encoded protein is CASSLGTVSNTGELFF.

This chain joins TRBV10-2 and TRBJ1-5, with no clear D. The CDR3 consists of 14 residues. CDR1 is WSHSY, CDR2 SAAADI, per germline. Trimming took off 0 bases at V and 7 bases at J, with 10 bases between the two ends. Here the CDR3 reads CASSESSASQPQHF. The CDR3 DNA is TGCGCCAGCAGTGAGTCGTCAGCGAGCCAGCCCCAGCATTTT.

This clonotype has at least ten counts. The chain uses TRBV20-1 and TRBJ2-7; D unresolved. Germline V gene sequence: CDR1 DFQATT, CDR2 SNEGSKA (reference sequence). V was trimmed by 3 bases and J by 3 bases, leaving 9 bases between them. This CDR3 is 12 amino acids long. The CDR3 loop is CSASGRFYEQYF. As DNA, the CDR3 is TGCAGTGCTAGCGGCAGGTTCTACGAGCAGTACTTC.

There are many counts of this clonotype. The gene calls are TRBV18 and TRBJ2-3, with no clear D. The CDR3 is 16 amino acids. Deletions cut 3 bases from V and 2 bases from J, with 15 bases between. CDR1 KGHSH and CDR2 LQKENI come from the germline V gene. CDR3 loop: CASSPGYARYTDTQYF. CDR3 coding DNA: TGTGCCAGCTCACCGGGGTACGCACGGTACACAGATACGCAGTATTTT.

This clonotype was recorded at least ten times. The J gene is TRBJ2-5, the V gene TRBV5-4; D is unresolved. V gave up 0 bases and J gave up 2 bases, with 5 bases separating them. Germline-derived CDR1 and CDR2 are SGHNT and YYREEE (reference sequence). The CDR3 runs 13 residues. CDR3: CASSLGSQETQYF. In DNA, the CDR3 is TGTGCCAGCAGCTTGGGGAGTCAAGAGACCCAGTACTTC.